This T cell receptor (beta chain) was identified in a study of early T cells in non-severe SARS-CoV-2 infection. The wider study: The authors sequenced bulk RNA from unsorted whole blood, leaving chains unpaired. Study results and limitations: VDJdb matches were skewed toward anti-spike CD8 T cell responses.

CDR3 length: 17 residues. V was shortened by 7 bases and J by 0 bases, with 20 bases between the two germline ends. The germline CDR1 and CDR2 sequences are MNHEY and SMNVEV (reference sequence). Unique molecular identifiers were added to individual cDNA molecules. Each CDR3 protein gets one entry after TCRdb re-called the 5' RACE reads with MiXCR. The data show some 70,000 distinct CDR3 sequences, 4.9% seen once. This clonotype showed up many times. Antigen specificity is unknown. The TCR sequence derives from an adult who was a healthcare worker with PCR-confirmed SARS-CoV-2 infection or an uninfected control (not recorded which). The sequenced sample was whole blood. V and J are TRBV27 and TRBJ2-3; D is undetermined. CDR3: CASTNRKTTTSTDTQYF. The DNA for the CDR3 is TGTGCCAGCACCAACCGGAAGACAACTACTAGCACAGATACGCAGTATTTT.